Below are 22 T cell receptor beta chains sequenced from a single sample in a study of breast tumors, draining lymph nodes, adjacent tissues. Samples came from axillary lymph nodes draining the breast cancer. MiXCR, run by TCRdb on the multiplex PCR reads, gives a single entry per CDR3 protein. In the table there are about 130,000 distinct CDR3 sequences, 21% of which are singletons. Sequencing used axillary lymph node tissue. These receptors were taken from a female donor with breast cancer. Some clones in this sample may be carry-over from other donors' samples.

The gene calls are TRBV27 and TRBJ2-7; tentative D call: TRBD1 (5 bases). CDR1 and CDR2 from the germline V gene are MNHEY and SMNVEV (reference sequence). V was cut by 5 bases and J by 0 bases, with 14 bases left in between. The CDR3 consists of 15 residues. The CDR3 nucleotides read TGTGCCAGCAGTCCCCGACAGTGGAGCTCCTACGAGCAGTACTTC. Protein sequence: CASSPRQWSSYEQYF.

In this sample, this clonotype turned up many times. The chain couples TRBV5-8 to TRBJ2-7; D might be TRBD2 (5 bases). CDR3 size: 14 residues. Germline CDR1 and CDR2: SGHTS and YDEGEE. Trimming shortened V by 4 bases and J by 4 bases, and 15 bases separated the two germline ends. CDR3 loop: CASSPGASSYEQYF. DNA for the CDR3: TGTGCCAGCAGCCCAGGCGCTAGCTCTTACGAGCAGTACTTC.

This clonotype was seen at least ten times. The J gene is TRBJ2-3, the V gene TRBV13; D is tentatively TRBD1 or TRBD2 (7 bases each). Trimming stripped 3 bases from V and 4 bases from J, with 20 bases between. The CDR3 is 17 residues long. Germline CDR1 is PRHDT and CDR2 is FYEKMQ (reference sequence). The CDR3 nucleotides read TGTGCCAGCAGCTTTCTCGGTTCAGGGGGAGGGGCAGATACGCAGTATTTT. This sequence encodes CASSFLGSGGGADTQYF.

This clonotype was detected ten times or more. CDR3 loop: CASLLNGNTIYF. CDR3 DNA sequence: TGTGCCAGCTTACTGAATGGAAACACCATATATTTT. This chain links TRBV7-9 with TRBJ1-3, with D unclear. In germline, CDR1 is SEHNR, CDR2 FQNEAQ (reference sequence). Trimming pared 8 bases from V and 3 bases from J, leaving 8 bases between. This CDR3 has 12 residues. Full variable domain (missing parts from reference TRBV7-9 and TRBJ1-3): DTGVSQNPRHKITKRGQNVTFRCDPISEHNRLYWYRQTLGQGPEFLTYFQNEAQLEKSRLLSDRFSAERPKGSFSTLEIQRTEQGDSAMYLCASLLNGNTIYFGEGSWLTVV.

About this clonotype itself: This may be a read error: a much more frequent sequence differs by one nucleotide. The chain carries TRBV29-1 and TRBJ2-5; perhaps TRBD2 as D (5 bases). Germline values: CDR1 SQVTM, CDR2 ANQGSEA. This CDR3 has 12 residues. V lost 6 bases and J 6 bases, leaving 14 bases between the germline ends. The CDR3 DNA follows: TGCAGCGTAACTAGTCTTGTCAAGACCCAGTACTTC. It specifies CSVTSLVKTQYF.

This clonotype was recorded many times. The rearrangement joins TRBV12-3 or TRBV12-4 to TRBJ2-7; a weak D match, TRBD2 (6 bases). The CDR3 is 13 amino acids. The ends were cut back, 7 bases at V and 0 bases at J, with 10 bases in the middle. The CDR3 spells CASTGGNSYEQYF. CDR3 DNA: TGTGCCAGCACCGGAGGGAACTCCTACGAGCAGTACTTC.

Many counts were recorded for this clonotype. The CDR3 DNA sequence: TGCAGTGCTTCCGGGACTGGCTACGAGCAGTACTTC. Its protein product is CSASGTGYEQYF. This chain links TRBV20-1 with TRBJ2-7; D possibly corresponds to TRBD2 (6 bases). CDR1 and CDR2 from the germline V gene are DFQATT and SNEGSKA (reference sequence). This CDR3 contains 12 residues. V was cut by 5 bases and J by 3 bases, with 11 bases left in between.

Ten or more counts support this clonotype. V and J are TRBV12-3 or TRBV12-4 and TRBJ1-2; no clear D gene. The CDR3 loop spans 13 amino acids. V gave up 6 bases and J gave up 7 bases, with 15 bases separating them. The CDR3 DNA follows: TGTGCCAGCAGCCGGACTGTTATCCTTGGCTACACCTTC. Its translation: CASSRTVILGYTF.

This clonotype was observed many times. The CDR3 nucleotides are TGTGCCAGCAGCCGGACCCTACTACAGACCACCTACGAGCAGTACTTC. As protein: CASSRTLLQTTYEQYF. J is TRBJ2-7 and V is TRBV6-5; D is unresolved. The CDR3 spans 16 residues. Germline values: CDR1 MNHEY, CDR2 SVGAGI. V shed 6 bases and J shed 2 bases, with 20 bases lying between them.

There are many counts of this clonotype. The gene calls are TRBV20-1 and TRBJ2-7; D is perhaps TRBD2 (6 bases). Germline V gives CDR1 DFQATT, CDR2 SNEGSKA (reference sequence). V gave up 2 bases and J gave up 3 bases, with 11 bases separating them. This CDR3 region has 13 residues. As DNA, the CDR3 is TGCAGTGCTAGATTTGCGGGGCGCTACGAGCAGTACTTC. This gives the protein CSARFAGRYEQYF.

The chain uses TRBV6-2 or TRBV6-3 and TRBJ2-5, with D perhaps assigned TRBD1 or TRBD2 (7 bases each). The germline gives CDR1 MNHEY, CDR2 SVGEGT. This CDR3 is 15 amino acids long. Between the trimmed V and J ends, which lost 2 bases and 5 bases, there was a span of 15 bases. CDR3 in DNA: TGTGCCAGCAGTTACGGGGGAGGGGGCCGGGAGACCCAGTACTTC. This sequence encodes CASSYGGGGRETQYF.

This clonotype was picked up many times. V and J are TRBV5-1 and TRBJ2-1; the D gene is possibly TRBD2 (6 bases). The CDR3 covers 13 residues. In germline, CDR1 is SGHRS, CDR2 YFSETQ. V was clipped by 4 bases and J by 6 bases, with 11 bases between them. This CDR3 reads CASSPEGSNEQFF. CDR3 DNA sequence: TGCGCCAGCAGCCCGGAGGGGAGCAATGAGCAGTTCTTC.

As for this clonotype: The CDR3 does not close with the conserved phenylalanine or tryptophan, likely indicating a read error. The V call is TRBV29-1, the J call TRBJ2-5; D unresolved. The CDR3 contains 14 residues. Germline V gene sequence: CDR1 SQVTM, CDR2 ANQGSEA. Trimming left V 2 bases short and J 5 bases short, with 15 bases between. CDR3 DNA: TGCAGCGTTGAACCGCCAGATCCGGAGGAGACCCAGTACCCC. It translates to CSVEPPDPEETQYP.

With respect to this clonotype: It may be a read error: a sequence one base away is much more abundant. The CDR3 loop reads CAVREGPNYGYTF. Written as DNA, the CDR3 is TGTGCCGTCAGGGAGGGACCAAACTATGGCTACACCTTC. The rearrangement links TRBV10-3 to TRBJ1-2, with D perhaps TRBD1 (5 bases). Germline V CDR1 and CDR2: ENHRY, SYGVKD. CDR3 length: 13 amino acids.

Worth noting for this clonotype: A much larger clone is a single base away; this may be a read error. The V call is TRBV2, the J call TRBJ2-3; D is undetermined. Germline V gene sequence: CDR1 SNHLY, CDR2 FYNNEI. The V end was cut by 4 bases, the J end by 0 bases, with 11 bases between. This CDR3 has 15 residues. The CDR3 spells CASSVESVSTDTQYF. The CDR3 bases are TGTGCCAGCAGTGTGGAGAGCGTCAGCACAGATACGCAGTATTTT.

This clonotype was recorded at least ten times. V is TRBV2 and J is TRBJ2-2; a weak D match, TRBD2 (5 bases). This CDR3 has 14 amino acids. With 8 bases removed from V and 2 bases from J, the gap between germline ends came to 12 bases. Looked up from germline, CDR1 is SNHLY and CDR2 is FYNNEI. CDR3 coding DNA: TGTGCCAGCGGGAGTAGCGTAAACACCGGGGAGCTGTTTTTT. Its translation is CASGSSVNTGELFF.

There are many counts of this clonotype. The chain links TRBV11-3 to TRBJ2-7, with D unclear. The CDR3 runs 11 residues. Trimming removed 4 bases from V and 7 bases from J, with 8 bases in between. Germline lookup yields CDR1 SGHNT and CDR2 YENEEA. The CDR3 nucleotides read TGTGCCAGCAGCTACCTCGGGGAGCAGTACTTC. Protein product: CASSYLGEQYF.

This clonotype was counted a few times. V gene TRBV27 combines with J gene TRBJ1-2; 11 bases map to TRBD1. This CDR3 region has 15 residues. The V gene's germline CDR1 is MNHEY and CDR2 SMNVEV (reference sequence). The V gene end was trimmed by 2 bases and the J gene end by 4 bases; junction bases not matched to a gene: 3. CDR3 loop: CASSLADRGLYGYTF. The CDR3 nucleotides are TGTGCCAGCAGTTTAGCGGACAGGGGGCTCTATGGCTACACCTTC.

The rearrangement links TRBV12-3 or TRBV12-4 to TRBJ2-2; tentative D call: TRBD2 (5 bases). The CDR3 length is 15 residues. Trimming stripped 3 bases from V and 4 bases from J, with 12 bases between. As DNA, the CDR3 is TGTGCCAGCAGTTTCGGGCGGGCGGTCACCGGGGAGCTGTTTTTT. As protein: CASSFGRAVTGELFF.

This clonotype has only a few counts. DNA of the CDR3: TGCAGTGCTCGGACTAGCGGGACCTCGCCTCAGTACTTC. Translation: CSARTSGTSPQYF. J is TRBJ2-4 and V is TRBV20-1; TRBD2 matches 12 bases. Trimming at V came to 5 bases and at J to 12 bases, leaving 8 bases not matched to a gene. CDR1 and CDR2 (germline): DFQATT, SNEGSKA (reference sequence). This CDR3 comprises 13 residues.

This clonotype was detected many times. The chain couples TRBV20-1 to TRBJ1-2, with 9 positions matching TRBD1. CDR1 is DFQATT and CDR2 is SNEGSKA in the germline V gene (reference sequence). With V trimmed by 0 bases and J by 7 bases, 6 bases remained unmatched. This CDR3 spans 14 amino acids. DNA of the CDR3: TGCAGTGCTAGAGACCCCAGGACAGGGGCTGGCTACACCTTC. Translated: CSARDPRTGAGYTF.

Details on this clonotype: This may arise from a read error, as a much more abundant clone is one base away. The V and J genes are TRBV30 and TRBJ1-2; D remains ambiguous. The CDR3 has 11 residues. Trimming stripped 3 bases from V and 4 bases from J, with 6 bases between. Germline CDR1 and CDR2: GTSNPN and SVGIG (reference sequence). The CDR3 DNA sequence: TGTGCCTGGAGACTCGGCTATGGCTACACCTTC. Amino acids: CAWRLGYGYTF.